These 14 T cell receptor beta chains share one sample of origin, sequenced in a study of blood T cell repertoires in COVID-19. Produced via immunoSEQ multiplex PCR; TCRdb's table is partial and in-frame only. The table has more than 95,000 clones, 87% seen once. Material for sequencing was peripheral blood. The receptors derive from a human donor in a cohort sampled during active COVID-19.

The rearrangement uses TRBV5-1 and TRBJ2-1; maybe TRBD2 (5 bases). V was trimmed by 0 bases and J by 4 bases, leaving 14 bases between them. There are 16 residues in the CDR3. The germline V gene encodes CDR1 SGHRS and CDR2 YFSETQ. The CDR3 reads CASSLEPSEGYNEQFF. In DNA, the CDR3 is TGCGCCAGCAGCTTGGAACCTAGTGAGGGTTACAATGAGCAGTTCTTC.

The gene calls are TRBV18 and TRBJ2-7; TRBD1 aligns across 7 bases. With 6 bases clipped from V and 4 bases from J, the junction kept 9 bases outside the gene matches. Germline V gene data show CDR1 as KGHSH and CDR2 as LQKENI. This CDR3 region has 14 residues. CDR3 in amino acids: CASSTGTEVYEQYF. The CDR3 region has the DNA TGTGCCAGCTCCACCGGGACAGAAGTTTACGAGCAGTACTTC.

There are a few counts of this clone. The genes are TRBV5-6 and TRBJ2-3, with D maybe TRBD2 (6 bases). Germline lookup yields CDR1 SGHDT and CDR2 YYEEEE. Trimming pared 2 bases from V and 6 bases from J, leaving 16 bases between. The CDR3 runs 15 residues. The DNA of the CDR3 is TGTGCCAGCAGCTTCGGGGGATTGGCGGCCGATACGCAGTATTTT. Translation gives CASSFGGLAADTQYF.

This clone has only one observation. The chain recombines TRBV6-5 with TRBJ2-4; perhaps TRBD2 as D (6 bases). Deletions cut 0 bases from V and 7 bases from J, with 16 bases between. Germline V gene lookup returns CDR1 MNHEY and CDR2 SVGAGI. The CDR3 loop spans 16 amino acids. The CDR3 coding sequence is TGTGCCAGCAGTTACTCGCCCGGGACTGCCCTGAACATTCAGTACTTC. Translated: CASSYSPGTALNIQYF.

This sequence joins TRBV5-5 and TRBJ2-5; 7 bases align to TRBD2. CDR1 is SGHKS and CDR2 is YYEKEE in the germline V gene (reference sequence). The CDR3 loop spans 14 amino acids. V was pared by 2 bases and J by 1 base, with 2 bases of the junction left unmatched. CDR3 in DNA: TGTGCCAGCAGCTTTGGGGGGGTCCAAGAGACCCAGTACTTC. Amino acid sequence: CASSFGGVQETQYF.

This chain joins TRBV14 and TRBJ2-3, with a weak D call TRBD2 (5 bases). Germline CDR1 reads SGHDN; CDR2 reads FVKESK. With 0 bases removed from V and 1 base from J, the gap between germline ends came to 14 bases. CDR3 length: 17 amino acids. The CDR3 region has the DNA TGTGCCAGCAGCCAAGACGAGAGGGCCTTTGGCACAGATACGCAGTATTTT. Translated: CASSQDERAFGTDTQYF.

This clone occurred a few times. This sequence joins TRBV29-1 and TRBJ2-1; D gene unclear. Looked up from germline, CDR1 is SQVTM and CDR2 is ANQGSEA. The V end lost 5 bases, the J end lost 9 bases, and 14 bases lay between the germline ends. CDR3 length equals 12 residues. The CDR3 DNA follows: TGCAGCGTTTGCCCACAACCGGGTGAGCAGTTCTTC. Protein: CSVCPQPGEQFF.

V gene TRBV5-1 combines with J gene TRBJ2-3, with TRBD1 matching over 9 bases. This CDR3 spans 15 amino acids. V dropped 3 bases and J dropped 3; count of bases not matched to a gene: 5. The germline V gene encodes CDR1 SGHRS and CDR2 YFSETQ. This CDR3 is CASSYRTGVTDTQYF. In nucleotides, the CDR3 is TGCGCCAGCAGCTACCGGACAGGGGTGACAGATACGCAGTATTTT.

The chain recombines TRBV27 with TRBJ1-6, with a tentative D call TRBD1 (6 bases). Germline CDR1 and CDR2: MNHEY and SMNVEV (reference sequence). The germline V and J ends were trimmed by 6 bases and 9 bases, with 24 bases remaining between them. The CDR3 has 17 amino acids. CDR3 loop: CASSTGTPGGLFSPLHF. In DNA, the CDR3 is TGTGCCAGCAGCACAGGCACCCCGGGGGGGCTGTTTTCACCCCTCCACTTT.

CDR3 nucleotide sequence: TGTGCCAGCAGCACAGGGATAAACACTGAAGCTTTCTTT. Encoded protein: CASSTGINTEAFF. V usage is TRBV12-3 or TRBV12-4 and J usage is TRBJ1-1; possibly TRBD1 for D (6 bases). The CDR3 runs to 13 residues. V was shortened by 6 bases and J by 2 bases, with 10 bases between the two germline ends.

This chain connects TRBV7-6 to TRBJ2-3, with D perhaps TRBD2 (6 bases). The CDR3 is 17 residues long. In germline, CDR1 is SGHVS, CDR2 FNYEAQ. V was clipped by 2 bases and J by 2 bases, with 17 bases between them. CDR3 in amino acids: CASSLTPGTLNTDTQYF. CDR3 DNA: TGTGCCAGCAGCTTAACCCCCGGGACTCTTAACACAGATACGCAGTATTTT.

This sequence joins TRBV7-2 and TRBJ1-5; 9 bases fit TRBD1. The V gene's germline CDR1 is SGHTA and CDR2 FQGNSA. CDR3 length: 15 residues. Losses at the gene ends were 3 bases for V and 4 bases for J; bases not matched to a gene: 4. The CDR3 here is CASSFLDRGNQPQHF. CDR3 nucleotide sequence: TGTGCCAGCAGCTTCCTGGACAGGGGAAATCAGCCCCAGCATTTT. Based on the CDR3 plus reference TRBV7-2 and TRBJ1-5, the full variable domain is GAGVSQSPSNKVTEKGKDVELRCDPISGHTALYWYRQSLGQGLEFLIYFQGNSAPDKSGLPSDRFSAERTGGSVSTLTIQRTQQEDSAVYLCASSFLDRGNQPQHFGDGTRLSIL.

The J gene is TRBJ1-2, the V gene TRBV29-1; TRBD1 is a possible D gene (5 bases). The CDR3 is made up of 13 amino acids. V was clipped by 4 bases and J by 3 bases, with 12 bases between them. Looked up from germline, CDR1 is SQVTM and CDR2 is ANQGSEA. CDR3: CSVAGGVDYGYTF. The CDR3 nucleotides read TGCAGCGTTGCCGGGGGGGTGGACTATGGCTACACCTTC. Combining the CDR3 with reference TRBV29-1 and TRBJ1-2 gives the whole variable domain SAVISQKPSRDICQRGTSLTIQCQVDSQVTMMFWYRQQPGQSLTLIATANQGSEATYESGFVIDKFPISRPNLTFSTLTVSNMSPEDSSIYLCSVAGGVDYGYTFGSGTRLTVV.

This chain joins TRBV10-2 and TRBJ1-1; D is unresolved. The germline V gene has CDR1 WSHSY and CDR2 SAAADI. The V end lost 5 bases, the J end lost 3 bases, and 16 bases lay between the germline ends. This CDR3 has 15 amino acids. CDR3 coding DNA: TGCGCCAGCAGTTCCCTCCGCCCCGGGTACACTGAAGCTTTCTTT. This translates into CASSSLRPGYTEAFF.